The text below deals with one T cell receptor beta chain. V lost 4 bases, J lost 3 bases, and 8 bases stayed unmatched. Germline V gene sequence: CDR1 SGHNT, CDR2 YYREEE (reference sequence). The CDR3 contains 16 residues. These data are taken from a study of T cell changes during pregnancy in multiple sclerosis. TCRdb's table, derived via immunoSEQ multiplex PCR, lists solely in-frame clones and lacks some. The sample lists approximately 46,000 clones, 80% to 95% occurring once. Sequenced here: CD4+ T cells from peripheral blood mononuclear cells, sampled after pregnancy. This TCR came from a female donor with multiple sclerosis, enrolled in a pregnancy study. This chain joins TRBV5-4 and TRBJ2-3; TRBD2 matches 10 bases. CDR3: CASSPTLAGITDTQYF. The CDR3 DNA reads TGTGCCAGCAGCCCGACACTAGCGGGAATAACAGATACGCAGTATTTT.